Sequencing of this T cell receptor (beta chain) was carried out in a study of regulatory T cells in long-lasting Graves disease. Building of the TCR beta libraries involved iRepertoire HTBI primers and Arm-PCR of CDR3 regions. Per the original methods: Across samples, 50 to 65 TRBV and 12 to 15 TRBJ segments were found. TCRdb recomputed calls from the multiplex PCR reads with MiXCR, one row per CDR3 protein. The V and J calls were determined by TCRdb, not by the authors. The profile covers hundreds of thousands of distinct CDR3 sequences, with 15% to 20% appearing a single time and 25% to 30% taken by the ten largest. Germline-derived CDR1 and CDR2 are SGHTA and FQGTGA. The CDR3 length is 12 residues. V shed 2 bases and J shed 11 bases, with 10 bases lying between them. The time point: newly diagnosed GD, antithyroid drugs for less than 3 months. Following extraction of RNA from PBMCs, that RNA was used to make the TCR library.

The data also belong to a second study, concerning T cells in Graves' hyperthyroidism and ophthalmopathy.

V is TRBV7-3 and J is TRBJ2-1; no reliable D call. This receptor was identified in a middle-aged man with Graves disease. Sequenced here: peripheral blood mononuclear cells (PBMCs), sampled at new diagnosis, from a patient treated with antithyroid drugs. The CDR3 DNA is TGTGCCAGCAGCTTATACGGCACTAAGCAGTTCTTC. Its translation: CASSLYGTKQFF.